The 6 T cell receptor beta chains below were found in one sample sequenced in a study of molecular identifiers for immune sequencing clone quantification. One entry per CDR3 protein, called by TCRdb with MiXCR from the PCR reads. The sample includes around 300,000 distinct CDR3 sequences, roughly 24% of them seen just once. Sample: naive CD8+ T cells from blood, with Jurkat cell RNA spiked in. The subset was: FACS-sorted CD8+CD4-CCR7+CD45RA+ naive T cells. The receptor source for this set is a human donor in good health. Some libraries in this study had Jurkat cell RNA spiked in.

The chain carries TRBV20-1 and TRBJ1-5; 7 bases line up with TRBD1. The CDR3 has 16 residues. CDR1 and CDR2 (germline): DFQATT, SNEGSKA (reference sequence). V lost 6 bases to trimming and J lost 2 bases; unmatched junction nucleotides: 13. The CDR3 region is CSALLDRVNGNQPQHF. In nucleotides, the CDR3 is TGCAGTGCCTTGCTCGACAGGGTCAATGGCAATCAGCCCCAGCATTTT.

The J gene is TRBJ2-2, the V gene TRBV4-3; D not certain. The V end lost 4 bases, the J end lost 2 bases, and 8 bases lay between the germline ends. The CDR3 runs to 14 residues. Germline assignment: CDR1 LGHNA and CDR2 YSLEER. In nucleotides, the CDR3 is TGCGCCAGCAGCCCCCGTTTAAACACCGGGGAGCTGTTTTTT. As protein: CASSPRLNTGELFF.

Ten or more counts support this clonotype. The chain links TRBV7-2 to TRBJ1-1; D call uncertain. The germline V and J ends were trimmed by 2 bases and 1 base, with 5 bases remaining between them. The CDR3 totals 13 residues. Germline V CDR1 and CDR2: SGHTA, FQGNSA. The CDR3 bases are TGTGCCAGCAGCTTAAACACGAACACTGAAGCTTTCTTT. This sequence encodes CASSLNTNTEAFF.

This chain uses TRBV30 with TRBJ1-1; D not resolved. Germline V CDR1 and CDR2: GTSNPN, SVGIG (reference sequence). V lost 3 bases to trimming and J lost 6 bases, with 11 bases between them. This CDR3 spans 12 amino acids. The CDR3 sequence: CAWSARTAEAFF. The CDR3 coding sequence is TGTGCCTGGAGCGCACGCACGGCTGAAGCTTTCTTT.

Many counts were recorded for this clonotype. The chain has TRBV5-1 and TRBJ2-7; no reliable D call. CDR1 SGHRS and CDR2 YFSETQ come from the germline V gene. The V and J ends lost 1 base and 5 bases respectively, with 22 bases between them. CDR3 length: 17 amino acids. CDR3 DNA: TGCGCCAGCAGCTTGCGGTCGACGGCGGAGCCTTCCAACGAGCAGTACTTC. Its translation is CASSLRSTAEPSNEQYF. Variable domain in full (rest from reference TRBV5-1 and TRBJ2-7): KAGVTQTPRYLIKTRGQQVTLSCSPISGHRSVSWYQQTPGQGLQFLFEYFSETQRNKGNFPGRFSGRQFSNSRSEMNVSTLELGDSALYLCASSLRSTAEPSNEQYFGPGTRLTVT.

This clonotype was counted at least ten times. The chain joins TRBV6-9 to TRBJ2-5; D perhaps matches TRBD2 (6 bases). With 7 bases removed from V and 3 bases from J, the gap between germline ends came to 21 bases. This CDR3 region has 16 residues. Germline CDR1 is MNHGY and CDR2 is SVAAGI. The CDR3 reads CASTGEQEISKETQYF. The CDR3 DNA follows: TGTGCCAGCACGGGGGAACAGGAGATTTCCAAAGAGACCCAGTACTTC.